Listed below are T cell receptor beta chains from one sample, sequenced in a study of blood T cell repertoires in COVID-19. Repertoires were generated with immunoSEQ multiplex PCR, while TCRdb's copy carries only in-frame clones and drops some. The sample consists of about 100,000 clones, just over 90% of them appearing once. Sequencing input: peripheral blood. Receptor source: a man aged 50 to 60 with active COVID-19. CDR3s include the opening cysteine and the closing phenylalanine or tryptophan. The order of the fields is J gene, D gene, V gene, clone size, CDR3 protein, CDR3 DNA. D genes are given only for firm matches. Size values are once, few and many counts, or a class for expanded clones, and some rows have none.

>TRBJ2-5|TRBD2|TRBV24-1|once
CATSDPTSGLETQYF
TGTGCCACCAGTGACCCGACTAGCGGGTTAGAGACCCAGTACTTC
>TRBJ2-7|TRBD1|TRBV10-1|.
CASTRISGQGSVSYEQYF
TGCGCCAGCACCCGAATAAGCGGACAGGGGTCAGTTTCCTACGAGCAGTACTTC
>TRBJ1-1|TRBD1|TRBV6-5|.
CASSSYQGAPTEAFF
TGTGCCAGCAGTTCCTATCAGGGGGCGCCCACTGAAGCTTTCTTT
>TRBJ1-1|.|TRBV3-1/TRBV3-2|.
CASSPLGGSRTEAFF
TGTGCCAGCAGCCCCCTTGGGGGCTCACGGACTGAAGCTTTCTTT
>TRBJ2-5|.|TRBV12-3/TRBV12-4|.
CASSLIEETQYF
TGTGCCAGCAGTCTCATAGAGGAGACCCAGTACTTC
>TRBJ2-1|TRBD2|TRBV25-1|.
CASSEVAGGREFF
TGTGCCAGCAGTGAAGTAGCGGGGGGAAGAGAGTTCTTC
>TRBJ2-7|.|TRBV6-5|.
CASSYVGGAYEQYF
TGTGCCAGCAGTTACGTGGGGGGAGCCTACGAGCAGTACTTC
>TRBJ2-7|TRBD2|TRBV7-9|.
CASRGAGEQYF
TGTGCCAGCAGAGGAGCGGGGGAGCAGTACTTC
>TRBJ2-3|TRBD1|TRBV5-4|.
CASSHRDSSTDTQYF
TGTGCCAGCAGCCATCGGGACAGTAGCACAGATACGCAGTATTTT
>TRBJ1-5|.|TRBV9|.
CASSVGGRNQPQHF
TGTGCCAGCAGCGTAGGAGGCCGCAATCAGCCCCAGCATTTT
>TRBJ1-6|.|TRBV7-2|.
CASSLEGGQLSPLHF
TGTGCCAGCAGCTTAGAGGGGGGGCAGTTATCACCCCTCCACTTT
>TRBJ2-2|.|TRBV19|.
CASTTGTGELFF
TGTGCCAGTACCACAGGGACCGGGGAGCTGTTTTTT
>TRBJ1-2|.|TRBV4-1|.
CASSQEGWGQVTYGYTF
TGCGCCAGCAGCCAAGAGGGGTGGGGCCAGGTTACCTATGGCTACACCTTC
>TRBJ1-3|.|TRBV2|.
CASSGDSGNTIYF
TGTGCCAGCAGTGGAGACTCTGGAAACACCATATATTTT
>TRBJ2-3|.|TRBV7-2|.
CASSLQFTDTQYF
TGTGCCAGCAGCTTACAATTCACAGATACGCAGTATTTT
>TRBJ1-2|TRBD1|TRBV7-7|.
CASTLRQGDGYTF
TGTGCCAGCACTTTACGACAGGGAGATGGCTACACCTTC
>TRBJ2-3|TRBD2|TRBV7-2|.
CASSLSLGRAGTSRYF
TGTGCCAGCAGCTTATCCTTGGGCAGGGCCGGGACTAGCCGGTATTTT
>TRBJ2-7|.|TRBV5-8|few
CASSLARYEQYF
TGTGCCAGCAGCTTGGCCCGGTACGAGCAGTACTTC
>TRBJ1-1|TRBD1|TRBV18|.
CASSPPPGQGTTEAFF
TGTGCCAGCTCACCACCGCCGGGACAGGGTACCACTGAAGCTTTCTTT
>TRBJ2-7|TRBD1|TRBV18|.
CASSPTGNEQYF
TGTGCCAGCTCCCCGACAGGGAACGAGCAGTACTTC
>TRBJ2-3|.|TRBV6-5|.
CASNDGGHTQYF
TGTGCCAGCAACGACGGGGGGCATACGCAGTATTTT
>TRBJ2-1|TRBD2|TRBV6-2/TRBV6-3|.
CASSYRRGVGDEQFF
TGTGCCAGCAGTTACCGTCGGGGGGTGGGCGATGAGCAGTTCTTC
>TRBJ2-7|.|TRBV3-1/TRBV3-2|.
CASSLGQGGYEQYF
TGTGCCAGCAGCCTCGGGCAGGGTGGGTACGAGCAGTACTTC
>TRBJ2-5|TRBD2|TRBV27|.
CASSPVSGGETQYF
TGTGCCAGCAGTCCGGTTAGCGGGGGGGAGACCCAGTACTTC
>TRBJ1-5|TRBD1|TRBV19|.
CASMGTGGSQPQHF
TGTGCCAGTATGGGGACAGGGGGCAGTCAGCCCCAGCATTTT
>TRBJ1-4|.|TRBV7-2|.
CASSEGSTQGRNEKLFF
TGTGCCAGCAGCGAGGGGTCCACACAGGGAAGAAATGAAAAACTGTTTTTT
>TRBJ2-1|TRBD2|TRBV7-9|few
CASSLPLLAGENNEQFF
TGTGCCAGCAGCTTACCTCTACTAGCGGGAGAAAACAATGAGCAGTTCTTC
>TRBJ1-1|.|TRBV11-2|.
CASSFGTRGEAFF
TGTGCCAGCAGCTTTGGGACCAGGGGAGAAGCTTTCTTT
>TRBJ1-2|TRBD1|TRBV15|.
CATSREDRGGGYTF
TGTGCCACCAGCAGAGAGGACAGGGGGGGAGGCTACACCTTC
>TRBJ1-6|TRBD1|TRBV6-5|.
CASSYSGQGGSPLHF
TGTGCCAGCAGTTACTCGGGTCAGGGGGGTTCACCCCTCCACTTT
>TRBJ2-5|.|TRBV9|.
CASSVVGRGETQYF
TGTGCCAGCAGCGTAGTTGGCCGGGGAGAGACCCAGTACTTC
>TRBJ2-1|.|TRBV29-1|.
CSVGRQGLNEQFF
TGCAGCGTTGGTCGGCAGGGTTTGAATGAGCAGTTCTTC
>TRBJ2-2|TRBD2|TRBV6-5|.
CASTHLAANTGELFF
TGTGCCAGCACCCACCTAGCGGCGAACACCGGGGAGCTGTTTTTT
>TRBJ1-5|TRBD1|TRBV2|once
CASAGTGRNQPQHF
TGTGCCAGCGCCGGGACAGGACGCAATCAGCCCCAGCATTTT
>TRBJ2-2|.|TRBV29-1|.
CSVVGLGGELFF
TGCAGCGTGGTGGGGCTGGGCGGGGAGCTGTTTTTT
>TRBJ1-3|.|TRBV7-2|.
CASSLTRNGNTIYF
TGTGCCAGCAGCTTAACTAGGAACGGAAACACCATATATTTT
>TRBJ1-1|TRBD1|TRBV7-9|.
CASSLSTGWAMNTEAFF
TGTGCCAGCAGCTTATCGACAGGGTGGGCTATGAACACTGAAGCTTTCTTT
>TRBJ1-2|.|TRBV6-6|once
CASSFDSVRGGYTF
TGTGCCAGCAGTTTCGACAGCGTCCGGGGGGGCTACACCTTC
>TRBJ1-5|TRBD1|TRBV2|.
CASSDRGVGQPQHF
TGTGCCAGCAGTGACAGGGGGGTCGGTCAGCCCCAGCATTTT
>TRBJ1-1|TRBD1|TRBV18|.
CASSPLTGRRGWTEAFF
TGTGCCAGCTCACCCCTGACAGGGCGGAGGGGCTGGACTGAAGCTTTCTTT
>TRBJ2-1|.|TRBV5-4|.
CASSGQSSYNEQFF
TGTGCCAGCAGCGGGCAAAGCTCCTACAATGAGCAGTTCTTC
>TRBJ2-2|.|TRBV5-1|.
CASSNPVPSPAGELFF
TGCGCCAGCAGCAACCCGGTTCCAAGTCCGGCCGGGGAGCTGTTTTTT
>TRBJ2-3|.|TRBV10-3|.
CATGEEGLGTDTQYF
TGTGCCACCGGAGAGGAGGGATTGGGCACAGATACGCAGTATTTT
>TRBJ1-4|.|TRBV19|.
CASSIRTEGPLLKLFF
TGTGCCAGTAGTATAAGGACAGAGGGCCCTTTATTGAAACTGTTTTTT
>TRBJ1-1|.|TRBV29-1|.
CSVERELAAFF
TGCAGCGTTGAACGGGAGTTGGCAGCTTTCTTT
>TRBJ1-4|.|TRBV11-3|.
CASKLGTDNEKLFF
TGTGCCAGCAAGTTGGGTACAGATAATGAAAAACTGTTTTTT
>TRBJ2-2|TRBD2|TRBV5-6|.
CASSLGSFEGGRTGELFF
TGTGCCAGCAGCTTGGGTTCGTTCGAGGGAGGGCGCACCGGGGAGCTGTTTTTT
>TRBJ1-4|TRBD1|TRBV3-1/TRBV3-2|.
CASSQAPGGKGATNEKLFF
TGTGCCAGCAGCCAAGCCCCAGGGGGTAAGGGTGCAACTAATGAAAAACTGTTTTTT
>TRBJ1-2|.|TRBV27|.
CASSAAGVPTANYGYTF
TGTGCCAGCAGTGCCGCAGGGGTACCTACAGCTAACTATGGCTACACCTTC